Given below is one T cell receptor (beta chain) in context. Its antigen is currently not known. Nothing much larger sits one base from this clone, and base qualities are not available. This specimen's treatment or condition label, per the study, means: some 20 received Ad26.COV2.S at low or high dose, single or two shots; 5 received placebo; per-sample allocation not given. Repertoires of vaccine and placebo recipients were sequenced from samples taken on day 63 after the first injection. In Cohort 1b, around 25 adults aged 18-55 years were enrolled at a single site in Boston, USA, between 29 July and 7 August 2020. Ad26.COV2.S was a replication-incompetent adenovirus type 26 vector expressing a prefusion-stabilized SARS-CoV-2 spike protein from the original Wuhan strain. This sample was taken from a study of Ad26.COV2.S vaccination and SARS-CoV-2 variants (dated by TCRdb to the early 2020s). Background for the entire study: Donors in the vaccine arm were drawn from COV1001, a phase I-IIa trial of Ad26.COV2.S in healthy adults that was multicentre, randomized, double-blind and placebo-controlled. Dosing of Ad26.COV2.S was intramuscular, at either 5x10^10 or 1x10^11 viral particles, delivered as one shot or as two shots spaced 56 days apart. The specificity and breadth of SARS-CoV-2-reactive T cell receptors after Ad26.COV2.S vaccination were assessed by TCRbeta repertoire sequencing. A total of roughly 32 samples were included in the TCR-sequenced set, comprising roughly 20 Ad26.COV2.S vaccine recipients, 5 placebo recipients and 8 SARS-CoV-2 convalescent individuals. Trial participants were randomized into five groups of five: low-dose or high-dose Ad26.COV2.S given once or twice, or placebo on both occasions. Throughout the experiments and outcome assessment, investigators stayed blinded to trial group allocation. Broader findings and caveats from the paper: Comparing responses between vaccine doses or regimens was not something the study was powered to do. After vaccination, substantial breadth of spike-specific CD8+ and CD4+ T cell responses was reported. The authors noted that total T cell responses may have been underestimated by the TCR breadth and depth analyses. Comparable non-spike TCR breadth was observed between vaccine and placebo recipients, consistent with only spike being contained in the vaccine. Higher spike-specific TCR breadth was observed in Ad26.COV2.S recipients than in placebo recipients (P = 0.0014).

For CDR1 and CDR2, the germline V gene (reference sequence) lists LNHDA and SQIVND. The junction shows trimming of 6 bases on V and 3 bases on J, and the gene matches do not reach 9 bases of it. From the cysteine up to the phenylalanine, the CDR3 has a length of 16 residues. The only DNA kept is the CDR3, 48 bases in frame from the first base. The immunoSEQ Assay was the method used to sequence TCRbeta CDR3 regions. After extraction, genomic DNA underwent amplification by bias-controlled multiplex PCR, followed by high-throughput sequencing. As for the original processing: To quantify the absolute abundance of every unique TCRbeta CDR3 region, sequences were collapsed and filtered. T cell fraction was estimated by normalization of TCRbeta template counts to usable DNA, with usable DNA being measured through amplification of reference genes present in all nucleated cells. Repertoire TCRs were annotated as SARS-CoV-2-specific when V gene, CDR3 amino acid sequence and J gene were exactly matched to a known reactive TCR set. The reference SARS-CoV-2 TCR set was derived from MIRA and filtered for enrichment in COVID-19-positive ImmuneCODE repertoires, a step that removed public or cross-reactive TCRs. Drawing on the MIRA antigens, annotated TCRs were analysed further at the level of specific ORF or position within ORF. Depth was the summed frequency of annotated unique rearrangements, while breadth was defined as annotated unique rearrangements over total unique productive rearrangements. TCR breadth was compared between groups using two-sided Wilcoxon rank-sum tests. The source is immuneACCESS, and TCRdb retained only in-frame sequences with V and J called. Part of the clones is not carried over; for the studies checked, unresolved V genes explain less than half of this, and the remainder is unexplained. V and J calls and clone size come straight from that table; D and trimming were deduced from the DNA. Across this sample there are 440,000 or so clones, with 80% to 90% seen only once. The leading ten clones occupy under 2% of the sample.

This sequence uses TRBV19 and TRBJ2-2; TRBD1 fits 8 bases in the junction. The origin of this receptor is a person aged 18-60 years who received the Ad26.COV2.S COVID-19 vaccine or a placebo. Here the sequenced sample was peripheral blood, taken in a trial of Ad26.COV2.S vaccine versus placebo. At the DNA level, the sequence is TGTGCCAGTAGGGGGCAGGGGGCTCCGGACACCGGGGAGCTGTTTTTT. It translates to CASRGQGAPDTGELFF. Joined to the reference TRBV19 and TRBJ2-2 proteins, this CDR3 gives the full variable domain: DGGITQSPKYLFRKEGQNVTLSCEQNLNHDAMYWYRQDPGQGLRLIYYSQIVNDFQKGDIAEGYSVSREKKESFPLTVTSAQKNPTAFYLCASRGQGAPDTGELFFGEGSRLTVL.